The rows below give T cell receptor beta chains drawn from one sample of a study of T cells in tuberculosis. This table comes from immunoSEQ multiplex PCR, and its TCRdb copy is limited to in-frame clones, with some not included. The sample lists about 23,000 clones; less than 98% were seen once. Sequenced: PBMCs. Source of these receptors: a donor between 10 and 29 years old with latent tuberculosis or without tuberculosis infection. CDR3s include the opening cysteine and the closing phenylalanine or tryptophan. The order of the fields is J gene, V gene, clone size, D gene, CDR3 protein, CDR3 DNA. The D gene is left open where the match is weak. Clone size appears in some rows only: once, few, many, or a class for an expanded clone.

J: TRBJ2-7; V: TRBV27; size: -; D: -; CDR3: CASSLLPGVYEQYF; DNA: TGTGCCAGCAGTTTATTACCGGGGGTCTACGAGCAGTACTTC
J: TRBJ2-3; V: TRBV18; size: -; D: TRBD2; CDR3: CASSRRGGLTDTQYF; DNA: TGTGCCAGCTCACGTCGCGGGGGGCTCACAGATACGCAGTATTTT
J: TRBJ2-7; V: TRBV12-5; size: -; D: TRBD1; CDR3: CASGLVLGQGAPEQYF; DNA: TGTGCTAGTGGTTTGGTACTGGGACAGGGGGCGCCTGAGCAGTACTTC
J: TRBJ2-7; V: TRBV7-2; size: once; D: -; CDR3: CASSLSDRDSYEQYF; DNA: TGTGCCAGCAGCCTTTCGGACCGGGACTCCTACGAGCAGTACTTC
J: TRBJ1-1; V: TRBV12-1; size: -; D: -; CDR3: CASLWGHTSAEAFF; DNA: TGTGCCAGTTTATGGGGACATACTTCAGCTGAAGCTTTCTTT
J: TRBJ2-2; V: TRBV19; size: -; D: -; CDR3: CASSTGSDTGELFF; DNA: TGTGCCAGTAGTACCGGTAGTGACACCGGGGAGCTGTTTTTT
J: TRBJ1-1; V: TRBV9; size: -; D: TRBD1; CDR3: CASSPWTGLNTEAFF; DNA: TGTGCCAGCAGCCCCTGGACAGGCCTGAACACTGAAGCTTTCTTT
J: TRBJ2-2; V: TRBV7-2; size: -; D: -; CDR3: CASSRTGELFF; DNA: TGTGCCAGCAGTAGAACCGGGGAGCTGTTTTTT
J: TRBJ1-5; V: TRBV6-6; size: -; D: TRBD1; CDR3: CACIGGTGSYQPQHF; DNA: TGTGCCTGTATTGGCGGGACAGGGTCTTATCAGCCCCAGCATTTT
J: TRBJ2-5; V: TRBV25-1; size: once; D: -; CDR3: CASSGWAHETQYF; DNA: TGTGCCAGCAGTGGATGGGCACACGAGACCCAGTACTTC
J: TRBJ1-2; V: TRBV5-6; size: -; D: TRBD1; CDR3: CASSLEWQGAVANYGYTF; DNA: TGTGCCAGCAGCTTGGAATGGCAGGGGGCGGTAGCTAACTATGGCTACACCTTC
J: TRBJ2-1; V: TRBV25-1; size: -; D: -; CDR3: CASSWGGTYNEQFF; DNA: TGTGCCAGCAGCTGGGGGGGCACTTACAATGAGCAGTTCTTC
J: TRBJ1-1; V: TRBV30; size: -; D: -; CDR3: CACQSYAGATTEAFF; DNA: TGTGCCTGCCAATCTTATGCAGGGGCGACCACTGAAGCTTTCTTT
J: TRBJ2-7; V: TRBV6-6; size: -; D: -; CDR3: CASAYRSSSYEQYF; DNA: TGTGCCAGCGCCTACAGGTCAAGTTCCTACGAGCAGTACTTC
J: TRBJ2-3; V: TRBV7-9; size: -; D: TRBD2; CDR3: CASSLATSWTSSADTQYF; DNA: TGTGCCAGCAGCTTAGCGACTTCCTGGACTAGCAGCGCAGATACGCAGTATTTT
J: TRBJ2-5; V: TRBV19; size: -; D: TRBD2; CDR3: CASSIDPPGGGETQYF; DNA: TGTGCCAGTAGTATAGACCCCCCTGGGGGGGGAGAGACCCAGTACTTC
J: TRBJ1-3; V: TRBV7-9; size: once; D: -; CDR3: CASSPPGGSGNTIYF; DNA: TGTGCCAGCAGCCCACCCGGGGGCTCTGGAAACACCATATATTTT
J: TRBJ2-3; V: TRBV27; size: once; D: -; CDR3: CASSLIPLRAADTQYF; DNA: TGTGCCAGCAGTTTAATTCCCCTCCGAGCGGCAGATACGCAGTATTTT
J: TRBJ2-7; V: TRBV14; size: -; D: -; CDR3: CASSQKGLRQYF; DNA: TGTGCCAGCAGCCAGAAGGGACTGCGGCAGTACTTC
J: TRBJ1-1; V: TRBV9; size: -; D: -; CDR3: CASSVAQNTEAFF; DNA: TGTGCCAGCAGCGTAGCCCAGAACACTGAAGCTTTCTTT
J: TRBJ2-5; V: TRBV27; size: -; D: -; CDR3: CASSLSRAAQETQYF; DNA: TGTGCCAGCAGTTTATCGAGGGCCGCCCAAGAGACCCAGTACTTC
J: TRBJ2-3; V: TRBV19; size: -; D: -; CDR3: CASSDWGGANTDTQYF; DNA: TGTGCCAGTAGCGACTGGGGGGGGGCTAACACAGATACGCAGTATTTT
J: TRBJ2-1; V: TRBV18; size: -; D: TRBD1; CDR3: CASSSGTGVDEQFF; DNA: TGTGCCAGCTCATCCGGGACAGGGGTAGATGAGCAGTTCTTC
J: TRBJ2-7; V: TRBV5-1; size: -; D: TRBD1; CDR3: CASSSGTGVDEQYF; DNA: TGCGCCAGCAGCTCCGGGACAGGGGTTGACGAGCAGTACTTC
J: TRBJ1-2; V: TRBV14; size: -; D: -; CDR3: CASSQGRNYGYTF; DNA: TGTGCCAGCAGCCAAGGGAGGAACTATGGCTACACCTTC
J: TRBJ2-1; V: TRBV30; size: -; D: TRBD1; CDR3: CAWSDPGTADSVRTLNEQFF; DNA: TGTGCCTGGAGTGACCCGGGGACAGCGGACAGCGTACGGACACTAAATGAGCAGTTCTTC
J: TRBJ1-5; V: TRBV2; size: -; D: TRBD1; CDR3: CASTGGINQPQHF; DNA: TGTGCCAGCACAGGGGGTATCAATCAGCCCCAGCATTTT
J: TRBJ2-1; V: TRBV30; size: -; D: TRBD2; CDR3: CAWSVFAGGNTNEQFF; DNA: TGTGCCTGGAGTGTATTTGCGGGGGGCAACACCAATGAGCAGTTCTTC
J: TRBJ1-2; V: TRBV28; size: -; D: TRBD1; CDR3: CASSLGRGLNGYTF; DNA: TGTGCCAGCAGTTTAGGCAGGGGGCTTAATGGCTACACCTTC
J: TRBJ1-2; V: TRBV4-1; size: -; D: -; CDR3: CASSQVQGRLDHGYTF; DNA: TGCGCCAGCAGCCAAGTACAGGGACGCTTAGATCATGGCTACACCTTC
J: TRBJ2-7; V: TRBV11-3; size: -; D: TRBD1; CDR3: CASSLVGQVDEQYF; DNA: TGTGCCAGCAGCTTAGTGGGACAGGTTGACGAGCAGTACTTC
J: TRBJ1-2; V: TRBV5-5; size: -; D: -; CDR3: CASSFRSYTF; DNA: TGTGCCAGCAGCTTCAGGAGCTACACCTTC
J: TRBJ2-5; V: TRBV19; size: -; D: TRBD2; CDR3: CASSFGTSGDILGETQYF; DNA: TGTGCCAGTAGCTTCGGGACTAGCGGGGACATACTTGGGGAGACCCAGTACTTC
J: TRBJ1-3; V: TRBV9; size: -; D: TRBD1; CDR3: CASSVRDSGNTIYF; DNA: TGTGCCAGCAGCGTCCGGGACAGTGGAAACACCATATATTTT
J: TRBJ1-2; V: TRBV14; size: -; D: -; CDR3: CASRGLADTLYGYTF; DNA: TGTGCCAGCCGGGGGTTGGCAGATACTCTATATGGCTACACCTTC
J: TRBJ1-2; V: TRBV7-2; size: -; D: TRBD1; CDR3: CASSPSRQGAGGYTF; DNA: TGTGCCAGCAGCCCCAGCAGACAGGGGGCGGGTGGCTACACCTTC
J: TRBJ2-3; V: TRBV10-1; size: -; D: TRBD1; CDR3: CASSESSGTGLTDTQYF; DNA: TGCGCCAGCAGTGAGTCCTCCGGGACAGGCCTCACAGATACGCAGTATTTT
J: TRBJ1-4; V: TRBV15; size: -; D: -; CDR3: CATSRDLQAGTNEKLFF; DNA: TGTGCCACCAGCAGAGACTTACAGGCTGGGACTAATGAAAAACTGTTTTTT
J: TRBJ2-3; V: TRBV7-9; size: once; D: -; CDR3: CARQGPNTDTQYF; DNA: TGTGCCAGACAGGGCCCTAACACAGATACGCAGTATTTT
J: TRBJ2-7; V: TRBV5-1; size: -; D: -; CDR3: CASSFRPGTYEQYF; DNA: TGCGCCAGCAGCTTTCGGCCGGGAACCTACGAGCAGTACTTC
J: TRBJ2-3; V: TRBV29-1; size: -; D: -; CDR3: CSGVRQGERDTQYF; DNA: TGCAGCGGAGTTAGGCAGGGTGAAAGAGATACGCAGTATTTT
J: TRBJ1-2; V: TRBV7-8; size: -; D: -; CDR3: CASSFLRTGSYGYTF; DNA: TGTGCCAGCAGCTTTCTTAGGACGGGATCCTATGGCTACACCTTC
J: TRBJ1-5; V: TRBV2; size: -; D: -; CDR3: CASSESRGGRQPQHF; DNA: TGTGCCAGCAGTGAGAGTCGAGGGGGTAGGCAGCCCCAGCATTTT
J: TRBJ1-2; V: TRBV5-5; size: once; D: TRBD1; CDR3: CASSFMDRGLYYGYTF; DNA: TGTGCCAGCAGCTTCATGGACAGGGGGCTTTACTATGGCTACACCTTC
J: TRBJ2-5; V: TRBV25-1; size: -; D: TRBD1; CDR3: CASSVSWVGTGKEETQYF; DNA: TGTGCCAGCAGTGTAAGTTGGGTCGGGACAGGGAAGGAAGAGACCCAGTACTTC
J: TRBJ1-1; V: TRBV9; size: once; D: -; CDR3: CASSVDARDTEAFF; DNA: TGTGCCAGCAGCGTCGATGCTCGGGACACTGAAGCTTTCTTT
J: TRBJ2-3; V: TRBV6-5; size: -; D: TRBD1; CDR3: CASSRQGDTQYF; DNA: TGTGCCAGCAGTAGACAGGGGGATACGCAGTATTTT